This T cell receptor (beta chain) was retrieved from a study of graft-versus-host responses after intestinal transplantation. Whole-study context: All recipients were given anti-thymocyte globulin induction, and tacrolimus and steroids were then administered for 2 to 3 years.

Worth noting for this clone: Its target is not known.

Using immunoSEQ multiplex PCR, the repertoire was profiled, and TCRdb retains in-frame clones only, with some absent. The data contain approximately 110,000 clones, about 92% of them singletons. General study results and limits: Recipient marrow held GvH clones, some first seen in ileum or blood. In patients with graft-donor T cell macrochimerism, allograft graft-versus-host to host-versus-graft clonal ratios were high. Early after transplant, HvG declines were associated with peak levels of circulating GvH clones.

The sample here was unstimulated CD8+ T cells sorted from spleen or lymph node cells, taken before transplant. This receptor was identified in a human donor who was the organ donor for an intestinal transplant.

The CDR3 nucleotides read TGTGCCAGCAGTCCCACAGGACAGCGAATCACTGAAGCTTTCTTT. Translation gives CASSPTGQRITEAFF. This rearrangement joins TRBV28 to TRBJ1-1; maybe TRBD1 (6 bases). Germline V gene data show CDR1 as MDHEN and CDR2 as SYDVKM. V lost 5 bases and J lost 4, with 17 bases in between. CDR3 length: 15 amino acids.